This TCR beta chain stems from a study of vaccination and CD4 T cells after COVID-19. Treatment of the sample: 10-day PBMC culture with coronavirus spike peptide pools or control peptides (ViraFEST assay). An Oncomine TCR Beta short-read assay was used to sequence the DNA from cultured CD4+ T cells. TCRdb re-called the PCR reads with MiXCR, one entry per CDR3 protein. The sample records more than 12,000 distinct CDR3 sequences, under 85% being singletons. About this clonotype: Its antigen is undetermined.

CDR1 DFQATT and CDR2 SNEGSKA come from the germline V gene (reference sequence). Trimming removed 4 bases from V and 2 bases from J, with 16 bases in between. The CDR3 contains 15 residues. This sequence joins TRBV20-1 and TRBJ2-3, with D perhaps matching TRBD1 or TRBD2 (5 bases each). Sequencing was done on a sample of CD4+ T cells from blood, cultured in vitro. This TCR came from a human donor who had recovered from COVID-19. This CDR3 reads CSAIRQRGLTDTQYF. DNA for the CDR3: TGCAGTGCTATCCGCCAGAGGGGCCTCACAGATACGCAGTATTTT.